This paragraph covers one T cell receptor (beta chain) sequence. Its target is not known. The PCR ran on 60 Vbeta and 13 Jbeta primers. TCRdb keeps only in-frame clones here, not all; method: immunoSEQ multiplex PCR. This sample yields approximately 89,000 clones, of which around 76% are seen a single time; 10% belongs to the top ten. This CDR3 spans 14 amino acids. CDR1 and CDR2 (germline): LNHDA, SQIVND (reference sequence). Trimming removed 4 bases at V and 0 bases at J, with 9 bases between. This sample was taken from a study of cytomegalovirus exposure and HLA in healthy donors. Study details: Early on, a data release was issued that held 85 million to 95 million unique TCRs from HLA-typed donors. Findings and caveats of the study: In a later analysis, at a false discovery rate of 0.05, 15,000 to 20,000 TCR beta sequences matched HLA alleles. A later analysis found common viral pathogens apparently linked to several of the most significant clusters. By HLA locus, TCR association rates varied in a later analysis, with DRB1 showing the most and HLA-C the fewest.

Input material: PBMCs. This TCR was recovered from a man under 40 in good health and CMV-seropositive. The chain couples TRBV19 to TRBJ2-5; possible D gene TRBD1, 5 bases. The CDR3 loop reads CASSKSGNQETQYF. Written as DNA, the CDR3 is TGTGCCAGTAGTAAATCAGGGAACCAAGAGACCCAGTACTTC.